Here is one T cell receptor beta chain with its context. The antigen remains undetermined. Combined were second doses at about 4 or about 12 weeks. The data were taken from a study of T cell responses to AZD1222 COVID-19 vaccine. Trimming cost V 6 bases and J 7 bases, with 16 bases left between them. The CDR3 loop spans 14 amino acids. Germline CDR1 is SNHLY and CDR2 is FYNNEI. Regarding the study as a whole: Donors were mostly white British, more females; clonal diversity possibly underestimated.

The method was immunoSEQ multiplex PCR; TCRdb's version includes in-frame clones alone and lacks a portion of them. The sample carries about 140,000 clones, 85% to 95% recorded once. The specimen was peripheral blood, collected 28 days after the second AZD1222 dose. The rearrangement uses TRBV2 and TRBJ1-3; D not resolved. The TCR originated in an adult who received the AZD1222 COVID-19 vaccine. The CDR3 is CASSPEARGNTIYF. In DNA form, the CDR3 reads TGTGCCAGCAGCCCCGAGGCCCGCGGGAACACCATATATTTT.